These 19 T cell receptor beta chains originate from one sample sequenced in a study of immune cell composition in non-small cell lung cancer. Libraries were prepared by immunoSEQ multiplex PCR; TCRdb keeps only in-frame clonotypes and omits some of them. The sample shows more than 14,000 clones, under 75% of them seen only once. Specimen: lung tumor tissue. The receptors derive from a human donor with non-small cell lung cancer.

The V gene is TRBV29-1, the J gene TRBJ1-5; possible D gene TRBD1, 5 bases. The CDR3 spans 15 residues. Per the germline V gene, CDR1 is SQVTM and CDR2 is ANQGSEA. V shed 2 bases and J shed 0 bases, with 11 bases lying between them. CDR3 residues: CSVEYRNNSNQPQHF. CDR3 sequence (DNA): TGCAGCGTTGAATACAGGAACAATAGCAATCAGCCCCAGCATTTT.

This clone was seen a few times. This chain links TRBV29-1 with TRBJ1-4, with D maybe TRBD1 (6 bases). CDR1 and CDR2 from the germline V gene are SQVTM and ANQGSEA. The CDR3 spans 12 residues. V was pared by 6 bases and J by 8 bases, with 13 bases between. The CDR3 sequence is CSVQDSSEKLFF. In DNA form, the CDR3 reads TGCAGCGTCCAGGACAGCTCCGAAAAACTGTTTTTT.

This chain uses TRBV6-1 with TRBJ2-3; 8 bases are a match to TRBD2. Trimming cost V 5 bases and J 1 base; bases outside gene matches: 5. Germline CDR1 MNHNS, CDR2 SASEGT. The CDR3 length is 15 residues. CDR3 DNA sequence: TGTGCCAGCAGTCCGGGACTAGTGGGCACAGATACGCAGTATTTT. Protein: CASSPGLVGTDTQYF.

This clone has a handful of counts. V usage is TRBV10-1 and J usage is TRBJ1-2, with 7 bases lining up with TRBD1. This CDR3 comprises 13 residues. CDR1 is WNHNN and CDR2 is SYGVQD in the germline V gene (reference sequence). The V gene end was trimmed by 6 bases and the J gene end by 4 bases; junction bases not matched to a gene: 5. This chain's CDR3 is CASSQGQIYGYTF. The CDR3 DNA reads TGCGCCAGCAGCCAGGGACAGATCTATGGCTACACCTTC.

This chain links TRBV7-8 with TRBJ2-2, with D tentatively TRBD1 (5 bases). Germline lookup yields CDR1 SGHVS and CDR2 FQNEAQ. The CDR3 contains 13 residues. V was trimmed by 10 bases and J by 1 base, leaving 10 bases between them. CDR3 amino acids: CATRTGNTGELFF. The CDR3 nucleotides are TGTGCCACCCGAACAGGGAACACCGGGGAGCTGTTTTTT.

The sample holds a few counts of this clone. The chain employs TRBV7-3 and TRBJ1-1; tentatively, D is TRBD1 (5 bases). V dropped 1 base and J dropped 2 bases, with 14 bases sitting between them. CDR3 length equals 16 residues. Per germline, CDR1 SGHTA and CDR2 FQGTGA. Written as DNA, the CDR3 is TGTGCCAGCAGCTTAATGCCCGCCAGGGTTAACACTGAAGCTTTCTTT. This encodes CASSLMPARVNTEAFF.

The rearrangement uses TRBV7-9 and TRBJ1-2; 11 nucleotides line up with TRBD1. The CDR3 runs 15 residues. Losses at the gene ends were 3 bases for V and 5 bases for J; bases not matched to a gene: 5. Per the germline V gene, CDR1 is SEHNR and CDR2 is FQNEAQ (reference sequence). CDR3 nucleotides: TGTGCCAGCAGCTTCTCTGGACAGGGGGCATATGGCTACACCTTC. It translates to CASSFSGQGAYGYTF.

This clone has just a few counts. The junction and the germline gene differ at one end; a read error may be behind it. The chain couples TRBV7-7 to TRBJ2-5, with 9 bases matching TRBD1. Germline V gene data show CDR1 as SSHAT and CDR2 as FNYEAQ (reference sequence). This CDR3 region has 17 residues. The CDR3 sequence: CASSTRGQGGRQETQYF. The CDR3, as DNA: TGTGCTAGCAGCACCCGGGGACAGGGTGGAAGGCAAGAGACCCAGTACTTC.

The J gene is TRBJ2-3, the V gene TRBV5-1, with D maybe TRBD2 (6 bases). Between the trimmed V and J ends, which lost 0 bases and 1 base, there was a span of 12 bases. CDR1 and CDR2 (germline): SGHRS, YFSETQ. The CDR3 is made up of 16 amino acids. In DNA form, the CDR3 reads TGCGCCAGCAGCTTGGACCTCGGGGGAGGCACAGATACGCAGTATTTT. Encoded protein: CASSLDLGGGTDTQYF.

This rearrangement joins TRBV27 to TRBJ2-7, with TRBD2 matching 10 bases. V lost 1 base and J lost 6; bases outside the gene matches: 6. The CDR3 has 15 amino acids. The V gene's germline CDR1 is MNHEY and CDR2 SMNVEV (reference sequence). CDR3 protein: CASSLLAGGRIEQYF. CDR3 bases: TGTGCCAGCAGTTTATTAGCGGGGGGCCGTATCGAGCAGTACTTC.

This chain uses TRBV4-1 with TRBJ2-3, with D possibly being TRBD1 (6 bases). V was shortened by 3 bases and J by 0 bases, with 10 bases between the two germline ends. Germline V gene data show CDR1 as MGHRA and CDR2 as YSYEKL. This CDR3 is 15 amino acids long. In nucleotides, the CDR3 is TGCGCCAGCAGCCACGTGGGACACAGCACAGATACGCAGTATTTT. Protein: CASSHVGHSTDTQYF.

This chain uses TRBV6-6 with TRBJ1-3; TRBD1 might be the D (5 bases). CDR3 length: 15 residues. Germline V CDR1 and CDR2: MNHNY, SVGAGI (reference sequence). Trimming left V 2 bases short and J 0 bases short, with 8 bases between. The CDR3: CASSYDRYSGNTIYF. The DNA of the CDR3 is TGTGCCAGCAGTTACGACAGATACTCTGGAAACACCATATATTTT.

This clone was counted only a few times. The rearrangement links TRBV7-3 to TRBJ2-2; tentative D call: TRBD1 (5 bases). Germline values: CDR1 SGHTA, CDR2 FQGTGA. Trimming took off 4 bases at V and 2 bases at J, with 5 bases between the two ends. CDR3 length equals 13 residues. CDR3 nucleotide sequence: TGTGCCAGCAGCTGGACAAACACCGGGGAGCTGTTTTTT. It encodes CASSWTNTGELFF.

This clone has only a few counts. The chain joins TRBV19 to TRBJ1-1; maybe TRBD1 (6 bases). Between the trimmed V and J ends, which lost 6 bases and 5 bases, there was a span of 7 bases. Germline V gene sequence: CDR1 LNHDA, CDR2 SQIVND (reference sequence). The CDR3 sequence is 11 residues long. The chain's CDR3 is CASSDRTEAFF. The CDR3 DNA sequence: TGTGCCAGTAGCGACAGGACTGAAGCTTTCTTT.

A few counts support this clone. The V and J genes are TRBV30 and TRBJ1-5; 7 bases line up with TRBD1. Germline CDR1 and CDR2: GTSNPN and SVGIG (reference sequence). Trimming removed 5 bases from V and 6 bases from J; junction bases left unmatched: 4. This CDR3 is 12 amino acids long. The DNA for the CDR3 is TGTGCCTGGGGACAGGATTTTCAGCCCCAGCATTTT. Protein: CAWGQDFQPQHF.

J is TRBJ2-5 and V is TRBV7-6, with a possible D match to TRBD1 (5 bases). This CDR3 has 15 residues. Per germline, CDR1 SGHVS and CDR2 FNYEAQ. Trimming stripped 5 bases from V and 13 bases from J, with 26 bases between. Here the CDR3 DNA reads TGTGCCAGCAGCCCTGGACACGGGTCAGCCGTAAGAAGGTACTTC. Translation: CASSPGHGSAVRRYF.

The chain uses TRBV7-3 and TRBJ1-1; maybe TRBD1 (6 bases). The germline gives CDR1 SGHTA, CDR2 FQGTGA. V was clipped by 1 base and J by 2 bases, with 8 bases between them. The CDR3 consists of 14 residues. The CDR3 DNA is TGTGCCAGCAGCTTAAACAGGGTCAACACTGAAGCTTTCTTT. Translated: CASSLNRVNTEAFF.

The chain is built from TRBV18 and TRBJ1-5, with D tentatively TRBD1 (5 bases). CDR1 and CDR2 (germline): KGHSH, LQKENI. Trimming took 1 base from V and 7 from J, leaving 11 bases between them. The CDR3 is made up of 14 amino acids. The CDR3 sequence: CASSPRTGVQPQHF. The CDR3 nucleotides are TGTGCCAGCTCACCACGAACAGGAGTCCAGCCCCAGCATTTT.

Written as DNA, the CDR3 is TGCGCCAGCACCCCAGGCCCTAGCGGGGGACCTCAAGAGACCCAGTACTTC. This gives the protein CASTPGPSGGPQETQYF. This rearrangement joins TRBV5-1 to TRBJ2-5; 10 positions match TRBD2. The CDR3 is 17 amino acids. CDR1 is SGHRS and CDR2 is YFSETQ in the germline V gene. V was clipped by 6 bases and J by 2 bases; unmatched bases: 13.